This T cell receptor (beta chain) was sequenced in a study of blood T cell repertoires in COVID-19. Seattle patients were enrolled while actively infected and followed longitudinally. Trimming left V 0 bases short and J 1 base short, with 10 bases between. This CDR3 has 15 residues. Germline CDR1 reads SGHAT; CDR2 reads FQNNGV. TCRdb's table, derived via immunoSEQ multiplex PCR, lists solely in-frame clones and lacks some. The sample lists fewer than 350,000 clones; approximately 87% were seen once. Sequencing was performed on peripheral blood. The sequence was obtained from a woman in her twenties or thirties with COVID-19, enrolled during active disease. The chain carries TRBV11-2 and TRBJ2-7, with a weak D call TRBD1 (6 bases). CDR3 sequence reads: CASSLDQGPSYEQYF. For the CDR3, the DNA is TGTGCCAGCAGCTTAGACCAGGGGCCTTCCTACGAGCAGTACTTC.